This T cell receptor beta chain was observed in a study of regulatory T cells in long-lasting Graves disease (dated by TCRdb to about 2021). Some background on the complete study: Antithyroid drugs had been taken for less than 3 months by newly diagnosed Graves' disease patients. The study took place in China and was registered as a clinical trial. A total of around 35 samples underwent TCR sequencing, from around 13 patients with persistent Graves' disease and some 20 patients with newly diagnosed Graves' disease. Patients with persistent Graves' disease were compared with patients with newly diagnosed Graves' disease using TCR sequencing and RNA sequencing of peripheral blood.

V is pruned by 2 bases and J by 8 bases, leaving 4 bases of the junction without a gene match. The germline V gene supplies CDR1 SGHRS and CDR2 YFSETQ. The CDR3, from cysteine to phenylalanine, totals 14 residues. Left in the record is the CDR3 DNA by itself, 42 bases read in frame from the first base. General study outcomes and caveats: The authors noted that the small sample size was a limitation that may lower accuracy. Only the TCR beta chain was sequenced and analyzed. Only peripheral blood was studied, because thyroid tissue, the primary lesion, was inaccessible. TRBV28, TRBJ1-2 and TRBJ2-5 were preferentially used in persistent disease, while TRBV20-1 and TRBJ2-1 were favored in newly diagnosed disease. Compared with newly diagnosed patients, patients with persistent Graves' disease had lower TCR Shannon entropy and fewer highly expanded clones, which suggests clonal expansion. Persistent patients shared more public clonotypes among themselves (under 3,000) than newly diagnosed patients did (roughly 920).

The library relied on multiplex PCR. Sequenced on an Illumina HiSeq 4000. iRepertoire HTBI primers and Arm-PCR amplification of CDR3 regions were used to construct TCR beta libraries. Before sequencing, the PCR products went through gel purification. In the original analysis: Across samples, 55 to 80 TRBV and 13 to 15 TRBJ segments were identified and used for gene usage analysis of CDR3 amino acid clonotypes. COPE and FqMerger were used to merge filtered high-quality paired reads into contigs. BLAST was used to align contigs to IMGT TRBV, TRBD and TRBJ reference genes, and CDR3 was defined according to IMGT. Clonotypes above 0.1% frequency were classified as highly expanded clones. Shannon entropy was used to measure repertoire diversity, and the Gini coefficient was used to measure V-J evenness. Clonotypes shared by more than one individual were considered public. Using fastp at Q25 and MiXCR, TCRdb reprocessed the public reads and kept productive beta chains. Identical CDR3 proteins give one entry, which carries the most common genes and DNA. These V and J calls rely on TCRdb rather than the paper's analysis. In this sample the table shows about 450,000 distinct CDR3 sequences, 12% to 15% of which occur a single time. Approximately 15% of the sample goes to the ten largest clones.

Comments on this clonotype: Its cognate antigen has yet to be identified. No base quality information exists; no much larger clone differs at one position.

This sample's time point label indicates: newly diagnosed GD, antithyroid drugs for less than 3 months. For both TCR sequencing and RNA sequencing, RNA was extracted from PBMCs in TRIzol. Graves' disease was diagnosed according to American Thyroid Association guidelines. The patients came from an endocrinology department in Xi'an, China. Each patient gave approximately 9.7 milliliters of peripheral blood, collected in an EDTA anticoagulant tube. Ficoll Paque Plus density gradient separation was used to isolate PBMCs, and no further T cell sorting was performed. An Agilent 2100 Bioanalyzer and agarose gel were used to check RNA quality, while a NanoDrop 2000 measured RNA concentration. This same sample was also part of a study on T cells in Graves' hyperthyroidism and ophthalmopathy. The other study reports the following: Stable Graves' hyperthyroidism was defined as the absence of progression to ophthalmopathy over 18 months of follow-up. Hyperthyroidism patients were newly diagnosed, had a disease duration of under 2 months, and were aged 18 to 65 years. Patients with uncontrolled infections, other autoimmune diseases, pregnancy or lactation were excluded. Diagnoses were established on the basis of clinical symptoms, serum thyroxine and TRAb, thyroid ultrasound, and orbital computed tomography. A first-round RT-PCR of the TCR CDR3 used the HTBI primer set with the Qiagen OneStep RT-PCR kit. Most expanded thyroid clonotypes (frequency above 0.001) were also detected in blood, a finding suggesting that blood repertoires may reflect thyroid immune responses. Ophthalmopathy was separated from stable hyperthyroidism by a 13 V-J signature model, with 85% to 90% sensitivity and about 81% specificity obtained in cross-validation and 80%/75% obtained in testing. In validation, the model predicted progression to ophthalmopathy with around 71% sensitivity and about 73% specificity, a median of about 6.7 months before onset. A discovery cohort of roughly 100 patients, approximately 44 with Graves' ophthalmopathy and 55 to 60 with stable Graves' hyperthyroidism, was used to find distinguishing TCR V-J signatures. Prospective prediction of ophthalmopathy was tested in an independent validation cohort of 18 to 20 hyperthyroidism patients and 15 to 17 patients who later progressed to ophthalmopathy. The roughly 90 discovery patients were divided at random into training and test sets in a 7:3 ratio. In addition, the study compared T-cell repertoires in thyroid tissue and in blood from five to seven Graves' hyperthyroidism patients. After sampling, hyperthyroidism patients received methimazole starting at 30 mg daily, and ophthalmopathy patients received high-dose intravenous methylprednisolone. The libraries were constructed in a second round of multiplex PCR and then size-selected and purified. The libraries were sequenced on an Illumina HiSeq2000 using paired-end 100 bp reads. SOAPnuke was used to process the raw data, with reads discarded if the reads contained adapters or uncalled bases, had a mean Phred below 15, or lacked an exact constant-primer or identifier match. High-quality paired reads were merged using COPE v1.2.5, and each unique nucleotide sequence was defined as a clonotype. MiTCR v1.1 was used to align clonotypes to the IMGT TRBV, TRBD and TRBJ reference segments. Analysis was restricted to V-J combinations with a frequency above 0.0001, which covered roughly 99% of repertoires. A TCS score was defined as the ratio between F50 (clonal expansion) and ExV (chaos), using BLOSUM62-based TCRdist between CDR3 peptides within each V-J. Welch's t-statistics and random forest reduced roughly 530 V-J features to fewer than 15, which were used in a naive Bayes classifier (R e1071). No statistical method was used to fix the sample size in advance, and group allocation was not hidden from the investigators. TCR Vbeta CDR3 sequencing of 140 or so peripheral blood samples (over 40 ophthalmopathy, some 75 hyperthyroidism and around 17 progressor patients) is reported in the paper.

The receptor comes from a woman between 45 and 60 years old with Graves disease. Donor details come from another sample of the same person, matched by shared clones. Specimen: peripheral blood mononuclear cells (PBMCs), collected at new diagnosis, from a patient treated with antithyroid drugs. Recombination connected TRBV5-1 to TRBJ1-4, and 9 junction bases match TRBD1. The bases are TGCGCCAGCAGCTTCGGACAGGGGAGGGAAAAACTGTTTTTT. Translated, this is CASSFGQGREKLFF.